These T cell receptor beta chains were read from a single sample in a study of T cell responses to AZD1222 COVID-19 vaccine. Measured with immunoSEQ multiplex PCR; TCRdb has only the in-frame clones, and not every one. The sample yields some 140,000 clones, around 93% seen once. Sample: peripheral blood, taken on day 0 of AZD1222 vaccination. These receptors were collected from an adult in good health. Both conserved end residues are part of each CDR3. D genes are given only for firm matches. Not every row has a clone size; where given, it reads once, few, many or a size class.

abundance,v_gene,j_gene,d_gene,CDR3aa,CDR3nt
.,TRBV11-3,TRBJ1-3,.,CASSFTPPNTIYF,TGTGCCAGCAGTTTTACACCCCCAAACACCATATATTTT
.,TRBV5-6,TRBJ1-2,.,CASSLGGSSGYTF,TGTGCCAGCAGTTTGGGCGGGTCTAGTGGCTACACCTTC
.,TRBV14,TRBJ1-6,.,CASSRYGALYNSPLHF,TGTGCCAGCAGCCGTTACGGGGCCCTCTATAATTCACCCCTCCACTTT
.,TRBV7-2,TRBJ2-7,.,CASSLEMYLGTAGYEQYF,TGTGCCAGCAGCTTAGAGATGTATCTCGGGACAGCGGGCTACGAGCAGTACTTC
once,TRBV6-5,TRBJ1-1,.,CASRVGPIGAEAFF,TGTGCCAGCAGGGTGGGACCCATAGGGGCTGAAGCTTTCTTT
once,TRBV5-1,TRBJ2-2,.,CASFQGSPGELFF,TGCGCCAGCTTTCAGGGATCCCCCGGGGAGCTGTTTTTT
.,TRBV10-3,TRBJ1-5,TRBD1,CAISERTGHQPQHF,TGTGCCATCAGTGAGAGGACAGGTCATCAGCCCCAGCATTTT
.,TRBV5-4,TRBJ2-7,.,CASSLDRPGHEQYF,TGTGCCAGCAGCCTGGACCGGCCCGGTCACGAGCAGTACTTC
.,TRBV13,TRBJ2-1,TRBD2,CASSLTSGSSYNEQFF,TGTGCCAGCAGCTTAACTAGCGGGAGCTCCTACAATGAGCAGTTCTTC
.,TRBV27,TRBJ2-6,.,CASSSGANVLTF,TGTGCCAGTAGCTCTGGGGCCAACGTCCTGACTTTC
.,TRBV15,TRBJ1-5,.,CATSSFPGGGNQPQHF,TGTGCCACCAGCAGTTTCCCGGGGGGAGGGAATCAGCCCCAGCATTTT
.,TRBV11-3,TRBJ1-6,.,CASSLETYNSPLHF,TGTGCCAGCAGCTTAGAGACTTATAATTCACCCCTCCACTTT
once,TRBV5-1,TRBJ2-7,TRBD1,CASSLTGGEGEQYF,TGCGCCAGCAGCTTGACAGGGGGCGAGGGGGAGCAGTACTTC
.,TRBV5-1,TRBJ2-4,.,CASSPSGPFNIQYF,TGCGCCAGCAGCCCTTCGGGCCCCTTCAACATTCAGTACTTC
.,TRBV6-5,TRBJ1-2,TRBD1,CASSYGGTGGSYGYTF,TGTGCCAGCAGTTACGGAGGTACAGGGGGAAGCTATGGCTACACCTTC
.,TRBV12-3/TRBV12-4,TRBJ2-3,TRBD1,CASSRQGSDTQYF,TGTGCCAGCAGTCGACAGGGATCAGATACGCAGTATTTT
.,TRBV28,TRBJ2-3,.,CASVESTDTQYF,TGTGCCAGCGTAGAGAGCACAGATACGCAGTATTTT
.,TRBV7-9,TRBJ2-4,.,CASSYDRAKNIQYF,TGTGCCAGCAGCTACGACAGAGCCAAAAACATTCAGTACTTC
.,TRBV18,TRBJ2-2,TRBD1,CASSRTGWNTGELFF,TGTGCCAGCTCACGGACAGGGTGGAACACCGGGGAGCTGTTTTTT
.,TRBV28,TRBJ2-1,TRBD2,CASSPTSGANNEQFF,TGTGCCAGCAGCCCGACTAGCGGGGCTAACAATGAGCAGTTCTTC
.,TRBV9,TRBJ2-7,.,CASREGRSYEQYF,TGTGCCAGCAGAGAGGGCAGATCCTACGAGCAGTACTTC
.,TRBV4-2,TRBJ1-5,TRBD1,CASSQDPSQGARNQPQHF,TGTGCCAGCAGCCAAGATCCCTCACAGGGGGCTAGAAATCAGCCCCAGCATTTT
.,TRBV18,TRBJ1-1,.,CASSSWTVTNTEAFF,TGTGCCAGCTCATCATGGACGGTCACGAACACTGAAGCTTTCTTT